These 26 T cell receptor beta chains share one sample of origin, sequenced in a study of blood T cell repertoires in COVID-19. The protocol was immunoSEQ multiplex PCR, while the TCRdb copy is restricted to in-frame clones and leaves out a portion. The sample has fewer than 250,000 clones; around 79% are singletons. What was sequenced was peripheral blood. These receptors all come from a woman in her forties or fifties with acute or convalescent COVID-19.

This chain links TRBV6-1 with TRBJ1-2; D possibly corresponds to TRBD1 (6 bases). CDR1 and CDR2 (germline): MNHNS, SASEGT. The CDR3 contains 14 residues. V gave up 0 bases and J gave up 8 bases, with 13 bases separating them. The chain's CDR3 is CASSEAPRGWGYTF. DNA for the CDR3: TGTGCCAGCAGTGAAGCGCCCAGGGGATGGGGCTACACCTTC.

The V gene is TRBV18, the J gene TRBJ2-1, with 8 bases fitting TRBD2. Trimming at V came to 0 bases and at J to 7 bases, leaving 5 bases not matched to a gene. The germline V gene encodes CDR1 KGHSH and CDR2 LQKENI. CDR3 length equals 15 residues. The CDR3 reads CASSPPSGRRNEQFF. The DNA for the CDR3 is TGTGCCAGCTCACCACCAAGCGGGAGAAGGAATGAGCAGTTCTTC.

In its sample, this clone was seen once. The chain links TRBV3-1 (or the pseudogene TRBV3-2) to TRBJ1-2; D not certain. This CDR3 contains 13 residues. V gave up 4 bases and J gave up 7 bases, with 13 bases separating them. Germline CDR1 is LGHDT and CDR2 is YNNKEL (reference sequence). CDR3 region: CASSLGLERGYTF. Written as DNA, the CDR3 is TGTGCCAGCAGCCTAGGCCTCGAGCGTGGCTACACCTTC.

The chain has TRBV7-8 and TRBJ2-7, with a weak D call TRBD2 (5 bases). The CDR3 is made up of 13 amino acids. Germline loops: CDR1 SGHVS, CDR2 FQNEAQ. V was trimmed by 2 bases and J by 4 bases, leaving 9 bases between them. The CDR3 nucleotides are TGTGCCAGCAGCTTAAGTGGAGGATACGAGCAGTACTTC. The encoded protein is CASSLSGGYEQYF.

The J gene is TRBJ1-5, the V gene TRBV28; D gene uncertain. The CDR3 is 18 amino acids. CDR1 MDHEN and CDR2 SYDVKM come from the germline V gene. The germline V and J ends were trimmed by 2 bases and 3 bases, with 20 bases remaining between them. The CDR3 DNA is TGTGCCAGCAGTTTAGTGATCGGAAGCGAGGGAGCCAATCAGCCCCAGCATTTT. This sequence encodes CASSLVIGSEGANQPQHF.

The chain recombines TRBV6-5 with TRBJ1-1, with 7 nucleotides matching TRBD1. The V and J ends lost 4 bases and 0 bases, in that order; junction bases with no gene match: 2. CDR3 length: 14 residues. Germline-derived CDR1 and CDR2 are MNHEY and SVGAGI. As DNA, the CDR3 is TGTGCCAGCAGTTTGGGACAGTTGAACACTGAAGCTTTCTTT. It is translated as CASSLGQLNTEAFF.

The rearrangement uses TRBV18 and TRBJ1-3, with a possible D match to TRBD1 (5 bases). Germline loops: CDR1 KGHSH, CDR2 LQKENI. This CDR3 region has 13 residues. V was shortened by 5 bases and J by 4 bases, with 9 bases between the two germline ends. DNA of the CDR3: TGTGCCAGCTCAGTGGACACAGGAAACACCATATATTTT. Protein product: CASSVDTGNTIYF.

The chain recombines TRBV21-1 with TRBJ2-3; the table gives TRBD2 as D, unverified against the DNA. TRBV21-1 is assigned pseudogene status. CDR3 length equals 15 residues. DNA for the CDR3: TGTGCCAGTAAATTAAGACTACCCCTCTCGGATACGCAGTATTTT. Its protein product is CASKLRLPLSDTQYF.

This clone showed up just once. CDR3 DNA sequence: TGTGCCAGCAGTCTAGCGGGAGTGACTGCGTACGAGCAGTACTTC. It translates to CASSLAGVTAYEQYF. The chain employs TRBV21-1 and TRBJ2-7; the table assigns TRBD2, which was not confirmed against the DNA. TRBV21-1 is described as a pseudogene. The CDR3 has 15 residues.

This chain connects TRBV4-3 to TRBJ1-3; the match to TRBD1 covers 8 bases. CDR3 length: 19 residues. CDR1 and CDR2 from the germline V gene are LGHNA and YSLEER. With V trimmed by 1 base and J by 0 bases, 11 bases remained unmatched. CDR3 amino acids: CASSQAEQGARISGNTIYF. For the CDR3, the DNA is TGCGCCAGCAGCCAAGCGGAGCAGGGGGCACGCATCTCTGGAAACACCATATATTTT.

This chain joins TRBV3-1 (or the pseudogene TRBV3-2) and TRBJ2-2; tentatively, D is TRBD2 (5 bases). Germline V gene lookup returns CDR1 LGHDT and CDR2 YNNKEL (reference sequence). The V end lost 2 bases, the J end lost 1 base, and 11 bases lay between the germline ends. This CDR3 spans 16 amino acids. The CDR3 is CASSQPRAGNTGELFF. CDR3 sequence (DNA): TGTGCCAGCAGCCAACCGAGGGCCGGGAACACCGGGGAGCTGTTTTTT.

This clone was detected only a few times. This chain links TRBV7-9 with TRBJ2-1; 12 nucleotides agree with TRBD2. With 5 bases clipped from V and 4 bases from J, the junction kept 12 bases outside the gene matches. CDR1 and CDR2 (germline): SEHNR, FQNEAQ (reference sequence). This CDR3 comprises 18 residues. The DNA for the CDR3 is TGTGCCAGCAGCCCAAGGAATCTAGCGGGAGGGCCTTACAATGAGCAGTTCTTC. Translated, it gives CASSPRNLAGGPYNEQFF.

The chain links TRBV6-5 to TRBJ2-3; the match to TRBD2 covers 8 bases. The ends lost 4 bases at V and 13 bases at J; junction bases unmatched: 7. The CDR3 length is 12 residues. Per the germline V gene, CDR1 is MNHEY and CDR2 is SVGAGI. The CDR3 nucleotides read TGTGCCAGCAGTTCCCCGGGACTAGTCAAGTATTTT. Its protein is CASSSPGLVKYF.

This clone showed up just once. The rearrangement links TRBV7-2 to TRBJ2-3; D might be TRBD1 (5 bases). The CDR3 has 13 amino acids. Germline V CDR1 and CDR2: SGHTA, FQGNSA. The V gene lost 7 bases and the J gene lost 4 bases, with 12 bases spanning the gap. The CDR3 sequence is CASKSGLADTQYF. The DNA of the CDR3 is TGTGCCAGCAAGTCAGGGCTTGCAGATACGCAGTATTTT.

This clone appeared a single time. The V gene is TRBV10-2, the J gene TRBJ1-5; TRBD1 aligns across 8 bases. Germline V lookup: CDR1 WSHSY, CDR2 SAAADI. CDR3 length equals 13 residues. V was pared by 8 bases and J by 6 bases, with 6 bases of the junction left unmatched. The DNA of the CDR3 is TGCGCCAGCGCCGACAGGGGAAGTCAGCCCCAGCATTTT. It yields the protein CASADRGSQPQHF.

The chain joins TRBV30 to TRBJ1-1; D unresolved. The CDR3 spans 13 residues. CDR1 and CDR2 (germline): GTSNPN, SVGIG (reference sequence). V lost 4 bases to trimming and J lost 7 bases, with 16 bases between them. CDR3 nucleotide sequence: TGTGCCTGGAAGGTCGGGTTAGGGAGTGAAGCTTTCTTT. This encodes CAWKVGLGSEAFF. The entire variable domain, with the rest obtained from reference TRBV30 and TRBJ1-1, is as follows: SQTIHQWPATLVQPVGSPLSLECTVEGTSNPNLYWYRQAAGRGLQLLFYSVGIGQISSEVPQNLSASRPQDRQFILSSKKLLLSDSGFYLCAWKVGLGSEAFFGQGTRLTVV.

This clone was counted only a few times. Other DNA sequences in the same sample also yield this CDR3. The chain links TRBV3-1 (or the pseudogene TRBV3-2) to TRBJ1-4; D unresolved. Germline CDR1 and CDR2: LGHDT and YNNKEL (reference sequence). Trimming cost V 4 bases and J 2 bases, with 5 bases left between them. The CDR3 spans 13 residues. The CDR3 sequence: CASSPRTNEKLFF. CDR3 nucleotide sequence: TGTGCCAGCAGCCCCCGGACTAATGAAAAACTGTTTTTT.

This CDR3 is CASSHPGQTNNSPLHF. CDR3 DNA: TGCGCCAGCAGCCACCCCGGACAGACAAATAATTCACCCCTCCACTTT. The chain combines TRBV4-1 with TRBJ1-6, with a tentative D call TRBD1 (6 bases). The CDR3 consists of 16 residues. The V end lost 3 bases, the J end lost 5 bases, and 14 bases lay between the germline ends. Germline V lookup: CDR1 MGHRA, CDR2 YSYEKL.

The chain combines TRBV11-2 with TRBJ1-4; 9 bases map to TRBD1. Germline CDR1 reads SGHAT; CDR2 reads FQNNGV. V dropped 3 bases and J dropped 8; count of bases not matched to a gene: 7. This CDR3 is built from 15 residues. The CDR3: CASSLSGTGHEKLFF. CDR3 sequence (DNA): TGTGCCAGCAGCTTGTCCGGGACAGGGCACGAAAAACTGTTTTTT.

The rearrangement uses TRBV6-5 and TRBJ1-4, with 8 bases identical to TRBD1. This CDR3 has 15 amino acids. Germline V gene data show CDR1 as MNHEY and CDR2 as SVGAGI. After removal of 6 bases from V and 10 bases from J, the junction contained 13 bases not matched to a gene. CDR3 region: CASRQDPGTGGKLFF. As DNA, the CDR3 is TGTGCCAGCAGGCAAGACCCCGGGACAGGAGGAAAACTGTTTTTT.

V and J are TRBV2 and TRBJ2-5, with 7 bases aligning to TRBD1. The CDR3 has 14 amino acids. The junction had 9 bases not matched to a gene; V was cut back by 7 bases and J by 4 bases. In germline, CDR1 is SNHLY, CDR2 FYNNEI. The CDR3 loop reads CASNLQQGRETQYF. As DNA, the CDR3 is TGTGCCAGCAACCTCCAACAGGGGAGAGAGACCCAGTACTTC.

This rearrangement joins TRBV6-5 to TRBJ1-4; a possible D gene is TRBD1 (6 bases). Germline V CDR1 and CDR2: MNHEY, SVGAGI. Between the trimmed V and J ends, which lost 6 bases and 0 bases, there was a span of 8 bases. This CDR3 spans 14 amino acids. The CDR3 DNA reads TGTGCCAGCAGCCGACAGGCAACTAATGAAAAACTGTTTTTT. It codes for CASSRQATNEKLFF.

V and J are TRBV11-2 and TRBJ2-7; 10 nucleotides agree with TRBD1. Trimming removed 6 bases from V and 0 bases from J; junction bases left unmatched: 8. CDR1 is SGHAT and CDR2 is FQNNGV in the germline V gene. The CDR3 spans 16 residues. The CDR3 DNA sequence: TGTGCCAGCAGGCCGGGACAGGGGCAATCCTCCTACGAGCAGTACTTC. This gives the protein CASRPGQGQSSYEQYF.

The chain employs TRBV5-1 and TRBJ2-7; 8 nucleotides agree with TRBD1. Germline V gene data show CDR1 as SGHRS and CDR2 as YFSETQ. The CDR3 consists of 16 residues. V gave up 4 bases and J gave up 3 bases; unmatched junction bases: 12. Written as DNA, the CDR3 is TGCGCCAGCAGCACCGCCCCCTTAGACAGGGGCTACGAGCAGTACTTC. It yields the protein CASSTAPLDRGYEQYF. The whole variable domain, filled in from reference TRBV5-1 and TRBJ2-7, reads KAGVTQTPRYLIKTRGQQVTLSCSPISGHRSVSWYQQTPGQGLQFLFEYFSETQRNKGNFPGRFSGRQFSNSRSEMNVSTLELGDSALYLCASSTAPLDRGYEQYFGPGTRLTVT.

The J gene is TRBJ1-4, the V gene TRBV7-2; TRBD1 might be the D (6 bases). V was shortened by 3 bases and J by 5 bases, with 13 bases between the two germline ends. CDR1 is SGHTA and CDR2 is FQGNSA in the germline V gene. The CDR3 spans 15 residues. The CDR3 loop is CASSFDTGWNEKLFF. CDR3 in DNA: TGTGCCAGCAGCTTCGACACAGGGTGGAATGAAAAACTGTTTTTT.

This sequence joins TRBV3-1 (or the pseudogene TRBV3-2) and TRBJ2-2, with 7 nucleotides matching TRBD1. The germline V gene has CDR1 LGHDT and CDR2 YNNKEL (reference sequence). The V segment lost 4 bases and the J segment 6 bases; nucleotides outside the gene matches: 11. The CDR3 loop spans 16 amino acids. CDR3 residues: CASSPPGRGGPGELFF. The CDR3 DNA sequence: TGTGCCAGCAGCCCCCCGGGACGAGGGGGCCCCGGGGAGCTGTTTTTT.